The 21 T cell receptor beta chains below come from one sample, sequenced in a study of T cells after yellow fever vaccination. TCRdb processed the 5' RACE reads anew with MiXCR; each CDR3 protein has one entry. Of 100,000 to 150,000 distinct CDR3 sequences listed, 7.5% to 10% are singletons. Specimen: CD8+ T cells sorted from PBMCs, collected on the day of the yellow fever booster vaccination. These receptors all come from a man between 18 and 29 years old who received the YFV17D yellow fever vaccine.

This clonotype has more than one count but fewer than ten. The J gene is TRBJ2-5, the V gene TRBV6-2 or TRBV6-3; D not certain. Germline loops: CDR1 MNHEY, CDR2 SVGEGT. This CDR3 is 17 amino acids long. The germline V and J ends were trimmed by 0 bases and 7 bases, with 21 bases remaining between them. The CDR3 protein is CASSYSLSGEQLWTQYF. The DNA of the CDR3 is TGTGCCAGCAGTTACTCGTTATCAGGCGAACAGCTTTGGACCCAGTACTTC.

The CDR3: CASSSFGDEQYF. CDR3 in DNA: TGCGCCAGCAGCTCCTTTGGCGACGAGCAGTACTTC. The chain joins TRBV5-1 to TRBJ2-7, with D unclear. The V and J ends lost 3 bases and 5 bases respectively, with 9 bases between them. This CDR3 region has 12 residues. The germline V gene encodes CDR1 SGHRS and CDR2 YFSETQ.

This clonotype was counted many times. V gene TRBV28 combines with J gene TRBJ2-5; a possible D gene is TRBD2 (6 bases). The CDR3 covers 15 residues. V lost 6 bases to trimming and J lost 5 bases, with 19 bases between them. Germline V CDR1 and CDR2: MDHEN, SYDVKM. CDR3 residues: CASSGLELALETQYF. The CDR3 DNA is TGTGCCAGCAGCGGTCTTGAACTAGCTCTGGAGACCCAGTACTTC.

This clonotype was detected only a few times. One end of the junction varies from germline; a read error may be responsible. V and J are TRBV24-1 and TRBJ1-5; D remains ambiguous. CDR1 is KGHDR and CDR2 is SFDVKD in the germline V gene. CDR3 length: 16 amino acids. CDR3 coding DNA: TGTGCCACCAGTGATACCAGAAAGAATAGCAATCAGTCCCAGCATTTT. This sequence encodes CATSDTRKNSNQSQHF.

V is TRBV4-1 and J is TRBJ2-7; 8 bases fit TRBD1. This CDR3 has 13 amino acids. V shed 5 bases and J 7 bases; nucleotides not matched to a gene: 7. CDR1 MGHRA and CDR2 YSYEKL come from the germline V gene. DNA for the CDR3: TGCGCCAGCAGCGACAGGACAGGGTGGGAGCAGTACTTC. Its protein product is CASSDRTGWEQYF.

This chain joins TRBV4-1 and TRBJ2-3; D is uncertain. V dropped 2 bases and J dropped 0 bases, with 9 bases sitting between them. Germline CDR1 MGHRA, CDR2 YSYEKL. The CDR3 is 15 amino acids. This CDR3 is CASSQRWVSTDTQYF. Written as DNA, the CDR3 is TGCGCCAGCAGCCAAAGGTGGGTTAGCACAGATACGCAGTATTTT.

CDR3 sequence reads: CASSLSGVAYEQYV. CDR3 bases: TGTGCCAGCAGTTTAAGTGGGGTGGCCTACGAGCAGTACGTC. The gene calls are TRBV27 and TRBJ2-7; D unresolved. Germline-derived CDR1 and CDR2 are MNHEY and SMNVEV (reference sequence). This CDR3 comprises 14 residues. V shed 2 bases and J shed 2 bases, with 10 bases lying between them.

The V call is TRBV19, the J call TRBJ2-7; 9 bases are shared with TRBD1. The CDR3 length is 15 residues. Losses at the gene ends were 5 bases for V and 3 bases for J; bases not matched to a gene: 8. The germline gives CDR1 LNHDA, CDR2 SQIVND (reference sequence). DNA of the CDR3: TGTGCCAGTAGTGCCACAGGGGGCGGCATCTACGAGCAGTACGTC. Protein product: CASSATGGGIYEQYV.

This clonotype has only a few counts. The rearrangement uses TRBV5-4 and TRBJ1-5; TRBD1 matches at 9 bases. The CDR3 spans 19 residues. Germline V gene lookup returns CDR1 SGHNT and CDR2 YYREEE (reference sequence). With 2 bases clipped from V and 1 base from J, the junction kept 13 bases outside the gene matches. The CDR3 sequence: CASSLGQGRVGISNQPQHF. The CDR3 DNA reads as TGTGCCAGCAGCTTAGGACAGGGGCGAGTTGGAATCAGCAATCAGCCCCAGCATTTT.

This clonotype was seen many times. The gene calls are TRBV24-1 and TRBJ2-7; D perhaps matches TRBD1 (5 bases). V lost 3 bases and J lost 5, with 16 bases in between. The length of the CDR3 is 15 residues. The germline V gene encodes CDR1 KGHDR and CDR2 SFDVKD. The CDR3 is CATSDLYAGFHEQYF. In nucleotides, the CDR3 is TGTGCCACCAGTGATCTCTACGCAGGGTTCCACGAGCAGTACTTC.

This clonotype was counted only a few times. DNA for the CDR3: TGTGCCTGGAGTCCGGGAAATGAAAAACTGTTTTTT. Translation: CAWSPGNEKLFF. V gene TRBV30 combines with J gene TRBJ1-4; D not resolved. Germline values: CDR1 GTSNPN, CDR2 SVGIG (reference sequence). The CDR3 contains 12 residues. Trimming shortened V by 2 bases and J by 5 bases, and 6 bases separated the two germline ends.

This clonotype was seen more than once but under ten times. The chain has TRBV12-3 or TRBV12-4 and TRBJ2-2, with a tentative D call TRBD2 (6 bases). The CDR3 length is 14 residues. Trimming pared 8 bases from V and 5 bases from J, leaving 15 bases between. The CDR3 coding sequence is TGTGCCAGCCTCCCGGGACTCTTAACCGGGGAGCTGTTTTTT. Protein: CASLPGLLTGELFF.

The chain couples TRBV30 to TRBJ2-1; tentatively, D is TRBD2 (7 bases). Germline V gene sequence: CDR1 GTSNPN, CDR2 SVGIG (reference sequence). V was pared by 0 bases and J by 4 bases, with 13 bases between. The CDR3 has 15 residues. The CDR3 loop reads CAWSVGGGPYNEQFF. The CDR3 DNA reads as TGTGCCTGGAGTGTAGGGGGGGGGCCTTACAATGAGCAGTTCTTC.

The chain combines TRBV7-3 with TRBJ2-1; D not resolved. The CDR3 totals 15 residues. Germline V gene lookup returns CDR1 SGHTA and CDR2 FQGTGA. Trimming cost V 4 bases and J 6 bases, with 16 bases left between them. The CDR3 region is CASSSAASPGNEQFF. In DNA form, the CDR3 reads TGTGCCAGCAGCTCCGCGGCTTCTCCTGGCAATGAGCAGTTCTTC.

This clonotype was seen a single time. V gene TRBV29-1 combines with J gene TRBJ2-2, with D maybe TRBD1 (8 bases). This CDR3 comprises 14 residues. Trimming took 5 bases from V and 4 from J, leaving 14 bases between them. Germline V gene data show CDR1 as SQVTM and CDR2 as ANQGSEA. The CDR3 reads CSVTTGEGTGELFF. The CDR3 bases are TGCAGCGTTACGACAGGGGAGGGCACCGGGGAGCTGTTTTTT.

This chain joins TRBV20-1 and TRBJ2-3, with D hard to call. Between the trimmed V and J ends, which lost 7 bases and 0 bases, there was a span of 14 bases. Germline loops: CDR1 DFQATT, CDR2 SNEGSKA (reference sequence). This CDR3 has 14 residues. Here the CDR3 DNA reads TGCAGTGTCCCCTTACTCCCTAGCACAGATACGCAGTATTTT. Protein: CSVPLLPSTDTQYF.

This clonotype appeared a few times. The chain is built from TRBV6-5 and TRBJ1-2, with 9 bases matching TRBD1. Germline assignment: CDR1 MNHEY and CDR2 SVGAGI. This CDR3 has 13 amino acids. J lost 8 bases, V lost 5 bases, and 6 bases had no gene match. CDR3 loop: CASSQGTGKGYTF. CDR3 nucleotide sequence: TGTGCCAGCAGTCAAGGGACAGGGAAGGGCTACACCTTC.

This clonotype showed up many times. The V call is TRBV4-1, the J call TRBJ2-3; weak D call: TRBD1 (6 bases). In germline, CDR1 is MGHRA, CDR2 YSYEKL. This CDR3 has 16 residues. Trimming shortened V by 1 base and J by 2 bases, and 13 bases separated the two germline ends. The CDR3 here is CASSQVSHRATDTQYF. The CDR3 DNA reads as TGCGCCAGCAGCCAAGTTTCCCACAGGGCCACAGATACGCAGTATTTT.

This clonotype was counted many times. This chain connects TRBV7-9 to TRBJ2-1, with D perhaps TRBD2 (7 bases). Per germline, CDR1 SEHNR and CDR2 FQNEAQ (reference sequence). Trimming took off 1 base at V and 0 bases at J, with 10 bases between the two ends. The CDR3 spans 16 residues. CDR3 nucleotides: TGTGCCAGCAGCTTAGGCGGGGGCCCCTCCTACAATGAGCAGTTCTTC. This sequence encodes CASSLGGGPSYNEQFF. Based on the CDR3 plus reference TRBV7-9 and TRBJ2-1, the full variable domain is DTGVSQNPRHKITKRGQNVTFRCDPISEHNRLYWYRQTLGQGPEFLTYFQNEAQLEKSRLLSDRFSAERPKGSFSTLEIQRTEQGDSAMYLCASSLGGGPSYNEQFFGPGTRLTVL.

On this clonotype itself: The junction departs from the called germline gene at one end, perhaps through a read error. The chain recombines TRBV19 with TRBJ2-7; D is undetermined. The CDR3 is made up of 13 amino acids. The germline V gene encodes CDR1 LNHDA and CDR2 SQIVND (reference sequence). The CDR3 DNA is TGTGCCAGTAGTCTCCGTGATACCTACGCGCAGTACTTC. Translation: CASSLRDTYAQYF.

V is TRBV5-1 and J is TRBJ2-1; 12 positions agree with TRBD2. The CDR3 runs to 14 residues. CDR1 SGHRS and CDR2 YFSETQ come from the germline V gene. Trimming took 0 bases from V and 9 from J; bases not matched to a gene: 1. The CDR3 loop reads CASSLELAGGEQFF. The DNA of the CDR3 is TGCGCCAGCAGCTTGGAACTAGCGGGGGGTGAGCAGTTCTTC.